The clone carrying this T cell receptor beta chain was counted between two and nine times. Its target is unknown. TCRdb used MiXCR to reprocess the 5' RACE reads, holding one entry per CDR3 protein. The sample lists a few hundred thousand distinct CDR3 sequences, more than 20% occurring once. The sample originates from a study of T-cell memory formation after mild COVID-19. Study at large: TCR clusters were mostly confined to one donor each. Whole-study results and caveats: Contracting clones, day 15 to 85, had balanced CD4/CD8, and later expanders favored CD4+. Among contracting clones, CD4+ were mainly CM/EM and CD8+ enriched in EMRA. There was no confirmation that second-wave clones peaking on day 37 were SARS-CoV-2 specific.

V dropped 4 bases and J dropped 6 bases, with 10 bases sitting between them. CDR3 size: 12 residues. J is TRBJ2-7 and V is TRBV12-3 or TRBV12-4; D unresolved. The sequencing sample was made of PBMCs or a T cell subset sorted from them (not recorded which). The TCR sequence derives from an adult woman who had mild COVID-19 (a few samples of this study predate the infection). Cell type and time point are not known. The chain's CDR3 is CASSSRYREQYF. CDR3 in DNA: TGTGCCAGCAGTTCTCGATATCGCGAGCAGTACTTC.